The clone carrying this T cell receptor (beta chain) was seen at least ten times. This entry belongs to a study of T cells in Graves' hyperthyroidism and ophthalmopathy. It was RNA transcripts that yielded the amplified TCR beta CDR3 regions. TCR CDR3 regions were first amplified by RT-PCR with HTBI primers. MiXCR, applied by TCRdb to the multiplex PCR reads, yields one record per CDR3 protein. The repertoire includes more than 500,000 distinct CDR3 sequences, 15% to 20% of them detected once, and 3.8% sits in the top ten. V gave up 3 bases and J gave up 3 bases, with 12 bases separating them. The CDR3 sequence is 14 residues long. Looked up from germline, CDR1 is MNHEY and CDR2 is SMNVEV (reference sequence).

What was sequenced was blood. This clonotype was sampled from a woman under 40 with Graves' hyperthyroidism. The V gene is TRBV27, the J gene TRBJ2-7; D is possibly TRBD2 (6 bases). The CDR3 sequence: CASSLAGKSYEQYF. CDR3 bases: TGTGCCAGCAGTTTGGCGGGAAAGAGCTACGAGCAGTACTTC.